This is a list of T cell receptor beta chains from one sample in a study of blood T cell repertoires in COVID-19. The data were produced by immunoSEQ multiplex PCR, yet TCRdb's version contains in-frame clones alone and is incomplete. There are hundreds of thousands of clones in the sample; 80% to 90% occur only once, and 2.2% lies in the top ten. Sequencing was carried out using PBMCs or T cells enriched from blood (not recorded which). The receptors here all came from a man aged 30-40 years who had recovered from COVID-19. Each CDR3 is given with its conserved first and last residue. A D gene is named only where the DNA matches it firmly. Some rows mark clone size as missing; the rest say once, few, many or name a class of expanded clone.

cdr3_nt: TGTGCCAGCAGCCAAGTCAGTGGGGGGACCGGGGAGCTGTTTTTT; cdr3_aa: CASSQVSGGTGELFF; d_call: NA; v_call: TRBV3-1/TRBV3-2; j_call: TRBJ2-2; clone_size: many
cdr3_nt: TGTGCCAGCAGCAGACAGGGGGAGGGCACCGGGGAGCTGTTTTTT; cdr3_aa: CASSRQGEGTGELFF; d_call: TRBD1; v_call: TRBV6-5; j_call: TRBJ2-2; clone_size: NA
cdr3_nt: TGCGCCAGCAGTTCCACGTGGGGGGGAACGAGGGCTGAAGCTTTCTTT; cdr3_aa: CASSSTWGGTRAEAFF; d_call: NA; v_call: TRBV5-1; j_call: TRBJ1-1; clone_size: NA
cdr3_nt: TGTGCCAGCAGTACGACGGGACAAATGTGGACTGAAGCTTTCTTT; cdr3_aa: CASSTTGQMWTEAFF; d_call: NA; v_call: TRBV27; j_call: TRBJ1-1; clone_size: NA
cdr3_nt: TGTGCCACCAGTGATTTGGTCAGGGACACCGGGGAGCTGTTTTTT; cdr3_aa: CATSDLVRDTGELFF; d_call: NA; v_call: TRBV24-1; j_call: TRBJ2-2; clone_size: NA
cdr3_nt: TGTGCCAGCAGTTTGGGGGGAGTTGCTAACTATGGCTACACCTTC; cdr3_aa: CASSLGGVANYGYTF; d_call: NA; v_call: TRBV6-2/TRBV6-3; j_call: TRBJ1-2; clone_size: NA
cdr3_nt: TGTGCCAGCAGCGCAGGGACTAGCGGAAACCAAGAGACCCAGTACTTC; cdr3_aa: CASSAGTSGNQETQYF; d_call: TRBD2; v_call: TRBV7-6; j_call: TRBJ2-5; clone_size: NA
cdr3_nt: TGTGCCAGCATGGGACAGGGTAATTCACCCCTCCACTTT; cdr3_aa: CASMGQGNSPLHF; d_call: TRBD1; v_call: TRBV2; j_call: TRBJ1-6; clone_size: few
cdr3_nt: TGCAGCGTTGAAGGACAGCTAAACACTGAAGCTTTCTTT; cdr3_aa: CSVEGQLNTEAFF; d_call: NA; v_call: TRBV29-1; j_call: TRBJ1-1; clone_size: NA
cdr3_nt: TGTGCCAGCAGTTACCCGGACAGGGGGCCACCTCTCCAAGAGACCCAGTACTTC; cdr3_aa: CASSYPDRGPPLQETQYF; d_call: TRBD1; v_call: TRBV6-2/TRBV6-3; j_call: TRBJ2-5; clone_size: NA
cdr3_nt: TGCAGCGTTGAATCGGGGATAAGCACTGAAGCTTTCTTT; cdr3_aa: CSVESGISTEAFF; d_call: NA; v_call: TRBV29-1; j_call: TRBJ1-1; clone_size: NA
cdr3_nt: TGTGCCAGCAGCCCCCTAGGAGGGGCCTATACCTACGAGCAGTACTTC; cdr3_aa: CASSPLGGAYTYEQYF; d_call: NA; v_call: TRBV11-2; j_call: TRBJ2-7; clone_size: NA
cdr3_nt: TGTGCCAGCAGTGGGGGAGAGGGGGAACGAAACACCATATATTTT; cdr3_aa: CASSGGEGERNTIYF; d_call: NA; v_call: TRBV25-1; j_call: TRBJ1-3; clone_size: NA
cdr3_nt: TGTGCCATCAGGATAGGGGTTTCCTACAATGAGCAGTTCTTC; cdr3_aa: CAIRIGVSYNEQFF; d_call: NA; v_call: TRBV10-3; j_call: TRBJ2-1; clone_size: NA
cdr3_nt: TGCGCCAGCAGGAGAGGGGGTAGCTCCTACAATGAGCAGTTCTTC; cdr3_aa: CASRRGGSSYNEQFF; d_call: NA; v_call: TRBV10-2; j_call: TRBJ2-1; clone_size: NA
cdr3_nt: TGTGCTAGTGGTTTGGGAGCGGGGGGGCAAGAGACCCAGTACTTC; cdr3_aa: CASGLGAGGQETQYF; d_call: TRBD2; v_call: TRBV12-5; j_call: TRBJ2-5; clone_size: NA
cdr3_nt: TGTGCCAGCAGCTTAGCCGGGGGGATTCGTGAAAAACTGTTTTTT; cdr3_aa: CASSLAGGIREKLFF; d_call: NA; v_call: TRBV7-9; j_call: TRBJ1-4; clone_size: NA
cdr3_nt: TGTGCCAGCAGCTTACGGGGGTACACTTACGAGCAGTACTTC; cdr3_aa: CASSLRGYTYEQYF; d_call: NA; v_call: TRBV7-6; j_call: TRBJ2-7; clone_size: NA
cdr3_nt: TGTGCCAGCTGGTCCGGGACAGACCTCTACGAGCAGTACTTC; cdr3_aa: CASWSGTDLYEQYF; d_call: TRBD1; v_call: TRBV6-5; j_call: TRBJ2-7; clone_size: NA
cdr3_nt: TGTGCCAGCTCATTCCGACAGGGCGAAGGGAACACTGAAGCTTTCTTT; cdr3_aa: CASSFRQGEGNTEAFF; d_call: TRBD1; v_call: TRBV18; j_call: TRBJ1-1; clone_size: NA
cdr3_nt: TGTGCCAGCAGCGTCGGCCCGGGAGGAGAGGGTGAAAAACTGTTTTTT; cdr3_aa: CASSVGPGGEGEKLFF; d_call: NA; v_call: TRBV9; j_call: TRBJ1-4; clone_size: NA
cdr3_nt: TGTGCCAGCGTATCGGACAGGGACAACACCATATATTTT; cdr3_aa: CASVSDRDNTIYF; d_call: TRBD1; v_call: TRBV6-5; j_call: TRBJ1-3; clone_size: NA
cdr3_nt: TGTGCCAGTAGTATCCCTGGACAGGGAGTAGCTTTCTTT; cdr3_aa: CASSIPGQGVAFF; d_call: TRBD1; v_call: TRBV19; j_call: TRBJ1-1; clone_size: NA
cdr3_nt: TGCAGTGCTAGTCGGGGCACTAGCGGGGGGGCCGGTGAGACCCAGTACTTC; cdr3_aa: CSASRGTSGGAGETQYF; d_call: TRBD2; v_call: TRBV20-1; j_call: TRBJ2-5; clone_size: NA
cdr3_nt: TGCGCCAGCAGCCAAGTAGGGCAGGGGGTTGGAGAGACCCAGTACTTC; cdr3_aa: CASSQVGQGVGETQYF; d_call: TRBD1; v_call: TRBV4-3; j_call: TRBJ2-5; clone_size: NA
cdr3_nt: TGTGCCAGTAGTATTTCGGCGGGGGAACCGGTGGGAGAGCAGTACTTC; cdr3_aa: CASSISAGEPVGEQYF; d_call: TRBD2; v_call: TRBV19; j_call: TRBJ2-7; clone_size: NA
cdr3_nt: TGTGCCAGCTCACCCCGGACAGGGGCGTCCTACGAGCAGTACTTC; cdr3_aa: CASSPRTGASYEQYF; d_call: TRBD1; v_call: TRBV18; j_call: TRBJ2-7; clone_size: NA
cdr3_nt: TGTGCCACCAGTGACTCCCGAACAGGGAACTATGGCTACACCTTC; cdr3_aa: CATSDSRTGNYGYTF; d_call: NA; v_call: TRBV24-1; j_call: TRBJ1-2; clone_size: few
cdr3_nt: TGTGCCAGTAGTATAAGCGGCCTTTCTGGAAACACCATATATTTT; cdr3_aa: CASSISGLSGNTIYF; d_call: NA; v_call: TRBV19; j_call: TRBJ1-3; clone_size: NA
cdr3_nt: TGTGCCAGCAGCTCTCAGGGGGTCCCGAAGGGTACGCAGTATTTT; cdr3_aa: CASSSQGVPKGTQYF; d_call: TRBD1; v_call: TRBV7-8; j_call: TRBJ2-3; clone_size: NA
cdr3_nt: TGTGCCAGCAGCGGAGGGACAGGGGGCGGCACAGATACGCAGTATTTT; cdr3_aa: CASSGGTGGGTDTQYF; d_call: TRBD1; v_call: TRBV5-4; j_call: TRBJ2-3; clone_size: NA
cdr3_nt: TGCAGTGCCAGTGGCAGGGTAGGGGAAAAACTGTTTTTT; cdr3_aa: CSASGRVGEKLFF; d_call: NA; v_call: TRBV20-1; j_call: TRBJ1-4; clone_size: NA
cdr3_nt: TGCGCCAGCAGCTTACCACAGGGGGCCCGGAACACTGAAGCTTTCTTT; cdr3_aa: CASSLPQGARNTEAFF; d_call: TRBD1; v_call: TRBV5-1; j_call: TRBJ1-1; clone_size: NA
cdr3_nt: TGTGCCAGTAGTCACCCCGGACAGATATACACTGAAGCTTTCTTT; cdr3_aa: CASSHPGQIYTEAFF; d_call: NA; v_call: TRBV19; j_call: TRBJ1-1; clone_size: NA
cdr3_nt: TGTGCCAGTAGTACCGACATAGGAAAACTGTTTTTT; cdr3_aa: CASSTDIGKLFF; d_call: NA; v_call: TRBV19; j_call: TRBJ1-4; clone_size: NA
cdr3_nt: TGTGCCACCAGTGATTTGTGGCCAGCGATTAATTCACCCCTCCACTTT; cdr3_aa: CATSDLWPAINSPLHF; d_call: NA; v_call: TRBV24-1; j_call: TRBJ1-6; clone_size: once
cdr3_nt: TGCGCCAGCGCCCCGGGATTGGAAAACATTCAGTACTTC; cdr3_aa: CASAPGLENIQYF; d_call: NA; v_call: TRBV4-1; j_call: TRBJ2-4; clone_size: NA
cdr3_nt: TGTGCCAGCAGCCAAGATGGAGCGGGAACTGAAGCTTTCTTT; cdr3_aa: CASSQDGAGTEAFF; d_call: NA; v_call: TRBV3-1/TRBV3-2; j_call: TRBJ1-1; clone_size: NA
cdr3_nt: TGCGCCAGCAGCTTGGTACAGAGCACCGGGGAGCTGTTTTTT; cdr3_aa: CASSLVQSTGELFF; d_call: NA; v_call: TRBV5-1; j_call: TRBJ2-2; clone_size: NA
cdr3_nt: TGTGCCAGCAGCTTCACATCAGACAGCTGGGGCTACACCTTC; cdr3_aa: CASSFTSDSWGYTF; d_call: NA; v_call: TRBV7-9; j_call: TRBJ1-2; clone_size: NA
cdr3_nt: TGTGCCAGCAGCGTTCTGAGCGGGAGCTCCTACAATGAGCAGTTCTTC; cdr3_aa: CASSVLSGSSYNEQFF; d_call: TRBD2; v_call: TRBV9; j_call: TRBJ2-1; clone_size: NA
cdr3_nt: TGCGCCAGCAGCTTGGACGGGGAAGAGACCCAGTACTTC; cdr3_aa: CASSLDGEETQYF; d_call: NA; v_call: TRBV5-1; j_call: TRBJ2-5; clone_size: NA
cdr3_nt: TGTGCCAGCAGCACCCGAGGAGGGGAGATCGTCACATCCTACAATGAGCAGTTCTTC; cdr3_aa: CASSTRGGEIVTSYNEQFF; d_call: NA; v_call: TRBV11-2; j_call: TRBJ2-1; clone_size: NA
cdr3_nt: TGCAGCGTTGAAGGTGGGAGGGGCGCAGATACGCAGTATTTT; cdr3_aa: CSVEGGRGADTQYF; d_call: TRBD2; v_call: TRBV29-1; j_call: TRBJ2-3; clone_size: NA
cdr3_nt: TGCGCCAGCAGCTTGGCGGACTTCCCATTTTATGGCTACACCTTC; cdr3_aa: CASSLADFPFYGYTF; d_call: NA; v_call: TRBV5-1; j_call: TRBJ1-2; clone_size: NA
cdr3_nt: TGTGCCTGGAGTCGGGACACCTACACTGAAGCTTTCTTT; cdr3_aa: CAWSRDTYTEAFF; d_call: NA; v_call: TRBV30; j_call: TRBJ1-1; clone_size: NA
cdr3_nt: TGTGCCAGCAGTTTTGCCGGGTATGAAAAACTGTTTTTT; cdr3_aa: CASSFAGYEKLFF; d_call: NA; v_call: TRBV12-3/TRBV12-4; j_call: TRBJ1-4; clone_size: NA
cdr3_nt: TGTGCCAGCAGTCCAGGGACTAGCAGGGCCTTTTACAATGAGCAGTTCTTC; cdr3_aa: CASSPGTSRAFYNEQFF; d_call: TRBD2; v_call: TRBV6-6; j_call: TRBJ2-1; clone_size: NA
cdr3_nt: TGCGCCAGCAGCCAAGGCCGCCCGCTAGCGAGCTCCTACAATGAGCAGTTCTTC; cdr3_aa: CASSQGRPLASSYNEQFF; d_call: NA; v_call: TRBV4-1; j_call: TRBJ2-1; clone_size: NA
cdr3_nt: TGTGCCAGCAGCTCCCCCTCTAAGGGAAACACCATATATTTT; cdr3_aa: CASSSPSKGNTIYF; d_call: NA; v_call: TRBV7-8; j_call: TRBJ1-3; clone_size: NA
cdr3_nt: TGTGCCTGGAGTGTAGGACTATTTGGTCAGCCCCAGCATTTT; cdr3_aa: CAWSVGLFGQPQHF; d_call: NA; v_call: TRBV30; j_call: TRBJ1-5; clone_size: once
cdr3_nt: TGTGCCAGCAGCGTATCGGCCTGGGCGGGGGAAGAAGGTGGCTACACCTTC; cdr3_aa: CASSVSAWAGEEGGYTF; d_call: NA; v_call: TRBV9; j_call: TRBJ1-2; clone_size: NA
cdr3_nt: TGTGCCAGCAGTTACGGCACGTACTATGGCTACACCTTC; cdr3_aa: CASSYGTYYGYTF; d_call: NA; v_call: TRBV6-5; j_call: TRBJ1-2; clone_size: NA
cdr3_nt: TGTGCCAGCGGACTATCGGGGACGGCCAATGAGCAGTTCTTC; cdr3_aa: CASGLSGTANEQFF; d_call: NA; v_call: TRBV9; j_call: TRBJ2-1; clone_size: NA
cdr3_nt: TGTGCCAGCTCACCACCGAGGACAGGCCCTGCCTATGGCTACACCTTC; cdr3_aa: CASSPPRTGPAYGYTF; d_call: TRBD1; v_call: TRBV18; j_call: TRBJ1-2; clone_size: NA